What follows are 9 T cell receptor beta chains derived from one specimen sequenced in a study of molecular identifiers for immune sequencing clone quantification. TCRdb re-analysed the PCR reads in MiXCR, keeping a single row per CDR3 protein. Here the sample spans about half a million distinct CDR3 sequences, about a quarter being singletons. Sequencing was performed on naive CD8+ T cells from blood, with Jurkat cell RNA spiked in. Subset: FACS-sorted CD8+CD4-CCR7+CD45RA+ naive T cells. The receptors were sampled from a human donor in good health. Some libraries in this study had Jurkat cell RNA spiked in.

The V call is TRBV5-1, the J call TRBJ2-7; D unclear. CDR1 is SGHRS and CDR2 is YFSETQ in the germline V gene. V lost 9 bases to trimming and J lost 7 bases, with 20 bases between them. The CDR3 sequence is 13 residues long. The CDR3 DNA reads as TGCGCCACCAGTCAAAGCTCCTACAATGAGCAGTACTTC. Its translation is CATSQSSYNEQYF.

For this clonotype: This clone may be a read error of a much larger clone one base away. V gene TRBV20-1 combines with J gene TRBJ2-7; 9 bases are a match to TRBD1. J gave up 2 bases and V 4 bases, and 12 bases lay outside the gene matches. Germline lookup yields CDR1 DFQATT and CDR2 SNEGSKA (reference sequence). The CDR3 totals 16 residues. CDR3 sequence: CSAMNFRDRATYEQYF. The DNA for the CDR3 is TGCAGTGCTATGAATTTCCGGGACAGGGCAACCTACGAGCAGTACTTC.

In this sample, this clonotype turned up a few times. At one boundary the junction diverges from the germline segment, which might be a read error. The chain carries TRBV7-7 and TRBJ2-5; D might be TRBD2 (6 bases). From germline, CDR1 is SSHAT and CDR2 FNYEAQ (reference sequence). This CDR3 region has 17 residues. The DNA for the CDR3 is TGTGCTAGCAGCCCATCTGGGGTGAGCGGGTGGCCGGGGACCCAGTACTTC. Its translation is CASSPSGVSGWPGTQYF.

V and J are TRBV19 and TRBJ2-7, with a tentative D call TRBD2 (6 bases). Germline V gene lookup returns CDR1 LNHDA and CDR2 SQIVND (reference sequence). Trimming cost V 5 bases and J 4 bases, with 18 bases left between them. The length of the CDR3 is 15 residues. CDR3 DNA: TGTGCCAGTAGTCCAGCACCGGGACTGAAATACGAGCAGTACTTC. Protein: CASSPAPGLKYEQYF.

In its sample, this clonotype was seen many times. This rearrangement joins TRBV25-1 to TRBJ1-3; D call uncertain. Trimming removed 8 bases from V and 4 bases from J, with 15 bases in between. Germline V gene lookup returns CDR1 MGHDK and CDR2 SYGVNS. The CDR3 contains 14 residues. CDR3: CASSGSGWGNTIYF. For the CDR3, the DNA is TGTGCCAGCTCCGGGAGCGGCTGGGGAAACACCATATATTTT.

This clonotype was detected only a few times. The chain recombines TRBV7-9 with TRBJ1-2; TRBD1 matches 7 bases. V was pared by 4 bases and J by 9 bases, with 11 bases of the junction left unmatched. This CDR3 contains 14 residues. Germline lookup yields CDR1 SEHNR and CDR2 FQNEAQ (reference sequence). DNA of the CDR3: TGTGCCAGCAGCTACACGACAGGGCTCGAGAGCTACACCTTC. As protein: CASSYTTGLESYTF.

The rearrangement joins TRBV28 to TRBJ2-1; D is perhaps TRBD2 (5 bases). The V gene lost 6 bases and the J gene lost 5 bases, with 17 bases spanning the gap. Per germline, CDR1 MDHEN and CDR2 SYDVKM. CDR3 length: 15 amino acids. CDR3 nucleotides: TGTGCCAGCAGCCGACCGCTCATCGGGAACAATGAGCAGTTCTTC. Protein sequence: CASSRPLIGNNEQFF. The entire variable domain, with the rest obtained from reference TRBV28 and TRBJ2-1, is as follows: DVKVTQSSRYLVKRTGEKVFLECVQDMDHENMFWYRQDPGLGLRLIYFSYDVKMKEKGDIPEGYSVSREKKERFSLILESASTNQTSMYLCASSRPLIGNNEQFFGPGTRLTVL.

This clonotype was seen at least ten times. This chain joins TRBV2 and TRBJ2-3; 9 bases are shared with TRBD2. Germline V lookup: CDR1 SNHLY, CDR2 FYNNEI. The CDR3 loop spans 17 amino acids. Trimming cost V 8 bases and J 2 bases; bases outside gene matches: 14. The CDR3 DNA reads as TGTGCCAGCGCCGAGACCGGGACTAGCCGATACACAGATACGCAGTATTTT. As protein: CASAETGTSRYTDTQYF.

The chain recombines TRBV12-3 or TRBV12-4 with TRBJ2-1; D not resolved. The length of the CDR3 is 15 residues. V lost 7 bases and J 3 bases, leaving 16 bases between the germline ends. DNA of the CDR3: TGTGCCAGCAACCCGCATGGGGAAATCTACAATGAGCAGTTCTTC. Amino acid sequence: CASNPHGEIYNEQFF.